Listed here is a single TCR beta chain. What it binds is unknown. TCRdb independently ran MiXCR on the RT-PCR reads; one entry per CDR3 protein. The sample includes approximately 700,000 distinct CDR3 sequences, about a sixth of them seen just once. This entry belongs to a study of response to subunit inactivated influenza vaccine. Points from the study as a whole: Each seasonal influenza vaccination recruits few new T cells, the authors suggested.

The germline gives CDR1 LGHNA, CDR2 YSLEER. The J segment lost 4 bases and the V segment lost 0 bases, leaving 8 bases of the junction unmatched. The CDR3 is made up of 18 amino acids. The source is a man aged 45-65 years who received an inactivated influenza vaccine. The sample in question was PBMCs from blood, obtained approximately 13 days after vaccination. The rearrangement uses TRBV4-3 and TRBJ2-3; 12 nucleotides align to TRBD2. CDR3 region: CASSQDPSGGAMADTQYF. CDR3 nucleotide sequence: TGCGCCAGCAGCCAAGATCCTAGCGGGGGGGCCATGGCAGATACGCAGTATTTT.